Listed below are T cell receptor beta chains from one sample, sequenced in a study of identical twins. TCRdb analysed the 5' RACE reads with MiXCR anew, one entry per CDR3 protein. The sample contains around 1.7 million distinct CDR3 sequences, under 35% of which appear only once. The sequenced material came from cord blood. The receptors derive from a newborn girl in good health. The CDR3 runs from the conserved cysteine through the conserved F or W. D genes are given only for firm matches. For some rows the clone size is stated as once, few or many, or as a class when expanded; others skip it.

CDR3aa: CSDRPSGVYEQYF; CDR3nt: TGCAGTGATAGGCCTAGCGGGGTGTACGAGCAGTACTTC; v_gene: TRBV20-1; d_gene: TRBD2; abundance: NA; j_gene: TRBJ2-7
CDR3aa: CASSQDRATGGYGYTF; CDR3nt: TGTGCCAGCAGCCAAGATCGGGCGACAGGGGGTTATGGCTACACCTTC; v_gene: TRBV3-1; d_gene: TRBD1; abundance: NA; j_gene: TRBJ1-2
CDR3aa: CSATRGGPNQPQHF; CDR3nt: TGCAGTGCTACCAGGGGGGGACCCAATCAGCCCCAGCATTTT; v_gene: TRBV20-1; d_gene: TRBD1; abundance: NA; j_gene: TRBJ1-5
CDR3aa: CASSSSLAGGRDEQYF; CDR3nt: TGTGCCAGCAGCTCCTCCCTAGCGGGAGGGCGAGACGAGCAGTACTTC; v_gene: TRBV3-1; d_gene: TRBD2; abundance: once; j_gene: TRBJ2-7
CDR3aa: CATSDSGGSNEQFF; CDR3nt: TGTGCCACCAGTGATTCGGGGGGAAGCAATGAGCAGTTCTTC; v_gene: TRBV24-1; d_gene: TRBD2; abundance: NA; j_gene: TRBJ2-1
CDR3aa: CASSKRLGKANEKLFF; CDR3nt: TGTGCCAGCAGCAAACGGCTGGGCAAAGCTAATGAAAAACTGTTTTTT; v_gene: TRBV21-1; d_gene: NA; abundance: NA; j_gene: TRBJ1-4
CDR3aa: CSARETPWASGTIDTQYF; CDR3nt: TGCAGTGCTAGAGAAACCCCGTGGGCTAGCGGGACGATAGATACGCAGTATTTT; v_gene: TRBV20-1; d_gene: TRBD2; abundance: once; j_gene: TRBJ2-3
CDR3aa: CASSVDSTNTEAFF; CDR3nt: TGTGCCAGCAGCGTAGACAGCACTAACACTGAAGCTTTCTTT; v_gene: TRBV9; d_gene: NA; abundance: NA; j_gene: TRBJ1-1
CDR3aa: CASSWRTGRPGELFF; CDR3nt: TGTGCCAGCAGTTGGAGGACAGGACGTCCCGGGGAGCTGTTTTTT; v_gene: TRBV12-3/TRBV12-4; d_gene: TRBD1; abundance: few; j_gene: TRBJ2-2
CDR3aa: CASSYSPRLPPCDEQFF; CDR3nt: TGTGCCAGCAGTTACTCCCCCAGGCTTCCGCCGTGCGATGAGCAGTTCTTC; v_gene: TRBV6-7; d_gene: NA; abundance: NA; j_gene: TRBJ2-1
CDR3aa: CASSLGPGQGAETQYF; CDR3nt: TGTGCCAGCAGCTTAGGACCTGGGCAGGGGGCGGAGACCCAGTACTTC; v_gene: TRBV7-2; d_gene: TRBD1; abundance: NA; j_gene: TRBJ2-5
CDR3aa: CASSLGGLAFNEQYF; CDR3nt: TGTGCCAGCAGCTTAGGGGGACTAGCTTTCAATGAGCAGTACTTC; v_gene: TRBV7-2; d_gene: TRBD2; abundance: NA; j_gene: TRBJ2-5
CDR3aa: CASSHSLSGGPDEQFF; CDR3nt: TGTGCCAGCAGCCATTCGTTATCGGGGGGGCCGGATGAGCAGTTCTTC; v_gene: TRBV3-1; d_gene: TRBD2; abundance: NA; j_gene: TRBJ2-1
CDR3aa: CASTLPTDGETQYF; CDR3nt: TGTGCCAGCACACTACCGACGGACGGGGAGACCCAGTACTTC; v_gene: TRBV21-1; d_gene: NA; abundance: once; j_gene: TRBJ2-5
CDR3aa: CASITGMGNGELFF; CDR3nt: TGTGCCAGCATAACAGGGATGGGGAACGGGGAGCTGTTTTTT; v_gene: TRBV12-3/TRBV12-4; d_gene: NA; abundance: NA; j_gene: TRBJ2-2
CDR3aa: CASSLAKSGDSNQPQHF; CDR3nt: TGTGCCAGCAGCTTAGCGAAGTCAGGGGATAGCAATCAGCCCCAGCATTTT; v_gene: TRBV7-9; d_gene: NA; abundance: few; j_gene: TRBJ1-5
CDR3aa: CATSRDTLPQHF; CDR3nt: TGTGCCACCAGCAGAGACACCTTGCCCCAGCATTTT; v_gene: TRBV15; d_gene: NA; abundance: NA; j_gene: TRBJ1-5
CDR3aa: CASSSPAGLAGANSYNEQYF; CDR3nt: TGTGCCAGCAGTTCCCCAGCCGGGCTAGCGGGAGCCAACTCCTACAATGAGCAGTACTTC; v_gene: TRBV28; d_gene: TRBD2; abundance: NA; j_gene: TRBJ2-7
CDR3aa: CASSLVAGGCYEQYF; CDR3nt: TGTGCCAGCAGCTTAGTGGCAGGAGGGTGCTACGAGCAGTACTTC; v_gene: TRBV7-4; d_gene: NA; abundance: few; j_gene: TRBJ2-7
CDR3aa: CASSLSVGTGGYTF; CDR3nt: TGTGCCAGCAGTCTTAGTGTCGGGACAGGTGGCTACACCTTC; v_gene: TRBV27; d_gene: TRBD1; abundance: NA; j_gene: TRBJ1-2
CDR3aa: CASSLADREGDGYTF; CDR3nt: TGTGCCAGCAGTTTAGCGGACAGGGAGGGGGATGGCTACACCTTC; v_gene: TRBV12-3/TRBV12-4; d_gene: TRBD1; abundance: NA; j_gene: TRBJ1-2
CDR3aa: CASSSRGTAYEQYF; CDR3nt: TGTGCCAGCAGCTCCCGAGGGACAGCCTACGAGCAGTACTTC; v_gene: TRBV7-9; d_gene: TRBD1; abundance: few; j_gene: TRBJ2-7
CDR3aa: CASSLNVGDTQYF; CDR3nt: TGTGCCAGCAGTTTAAATGTAGGAGATACGCAGTATTTT; v_gene: TRBV27; d_gene: NA; abundance: NA; j_gene: TRBJ2-3
CDR3aa: CASKSGGAADTQYF; CDR3nt: TGTGCCAGCAAGTCAGGGGGAGCCGCAGATACGCAGTATTTT; v_gene: TRBV5-6; d_gene: TRBD1; abundance: few; j_gene: TRBJ2-3
CDR3aa: CSALTGFSEAFF; CDR3nt: TGCAGCGCCCTGACGGGGTTTAGTGAAGCTTTCTTT; v_gene: TRBV29-1; d_gene: NA; abundance: NA; j_gene: TRBJ1-1
CDR3aa: CASTSQGARTEAFF; CDR3nt: TGTGCCAGCACCTCCCAGGGGGCAAGGACTGAAGCTTTCTTT; v_gene: TRBV12-3/TRBV12-4; d_gene: TRBD1; abundance: few; j_gene: TRBJ1-1
CDR3aa: CASSLSGGPRLSLTQYF; CDR3nt: TGTGCCAGCAGTTTATCAGGAGGTCCTCGACTCTCTCTTACGCAGTATTTT; v_gene: TRBV28; d_gene: NA; abundance: many; j_gene: TRBJ2-3
CDR3aa: CASSRDREEKLLF; CDR3nt: TGCGCCAGCAGCCGGGACAGGGAGGAAAAACTGTTATTT; v_gene: TRBV5-1; d_gene: TRBD1; abundance: NA; j_gene: TRBJ1-4
CDR3aa: CASSKGTSAQETQYF; CDR3nt: TGTGCCAGCAGCAAAGGAACTAGCGCACAAGAGACCCAGTACTTC; v_gene: TRBV21-1; d_gene: NA; abundance: NA; j_gene: TRBJ2-5
CDR3aa: CSARDGWMSSYNEQYF; CDR3nt: TGCAGTGCTAGAGATGGATGGATGAGCTCCTACAATGAGCAGTACTTC; v_gene: TRBV20-1; d_gene: NA; abundance: NA; j_gene: TRBJ2-7
CDR3aa: CASKPGTGDQPQHF; CDR3nt: TGTGCCAGTAAGCCCGGGACAGGTGATCAGCCCCAGCATTTT; v_gene: TRBV7-8; d_gene: TRBD1; abundance: once; j_gene: TRBJ1-5
CDR3aa: CASSVPGLAVTDTQYF; CDR3nt: TGTGCCAGCAGTGTACCGGGACTAGCGGTCACAGATACGCAGTATTTT; v_gene: TRBV2; d_gene: TRBD2; abundance: NA; j_gene: TRBJ2-3
CDR3aa: CASSQGNPTQYF; CDR3nt: TGCGCCAGCAGCCAAGGTAATCCTACGCAGTATTTT; v_gene: TRBV4-1; d_gene: NA; abundance: few; j_gene: TRBJ2-3
CDR3aa: CSAFGSTDTQYF; CDR3nt: TGCAGTGCCTTCGGGAGCACAGATACGCAGTATTTT; v_gene: TRBV20-1; d_gene: NA; abundance: NA; j_gene: TRBJ2-3
CDR3aa: CSARGGGGANRLAGDTQYF; CDR3nt: TGCAGTGCTAGAGGCGGAGGCGGGGCAAATAGACTAGCGGGCGATACGCAGTATTTT; v_gene: TRBV20-1; d_gene: TRBD2; abundance: NA; j_gene: TRBJ2-3
CDR3aa: CASRPLAQETQYF; CDR3nt: TGTGCCAGCAGACCCCTAGCCCAAGAGACCCAGTACTTC; v_gene: TRBV12-3/TRBV12-4; d_gene: NA; abundance: NA; j_gene: TRBJ2-5
CDR3aa: CSARDFEGSNEQYF; CDR3nt: TGCAGTGCTAGGGACTTCGAGGGCTCCAATGAGCAGTACTTC; v_gene: TRBV20-1; d_gene: NA; abundance: NA; j_gene: TRBJ2-5
CDR3aa: CASGSRGENEKLFF; CDR3nt: TGTGCCAGCGGCTCGAGGGGGGAAAATGAAAAACTGTTTTTT; v_gene: TRBV7-9; d_gene: NA; abundance: few; j_gene: TRBJ1-4
CDR3aa: CASRLTGTSGNSYNEQFF; CDR3nt: TGTGCCAGCAGGCTAACCGGGACTAGCGGGAACTCCTACAATGAGCAGTTCTTC; v_gene: TRBV6-1; d_gene: TRBD2; abundance: NA; j_gene: TRBJ2-1
CDR3aa: CASSYSGGSNEKLFF; CDR3nt: TGTGCCAGCAGTTACTCGGGAGGATCTAATGAAAAACTGTTTTTT; v_gene: TRBV6-6; d_gene: NA; abundance: few; j_gene: TRBJ1-4
CDR3aa: CASSLPQFRQGGYTF; CDR3nt: TGTGCCAGCAGTTTACCCCAATTCAGACAGGGTGGCTACACCTTC; v_gene: TRBV28; d_gene: TRBD1; abundance: few; j_gene: TRBJ1-2
CDR3aa: CASSSGGRDTQYF; CDR3nt: TGTGCCAGCAGCAGCGGTGGACGAGATACGCAGTATTTT; v_gene: TRBV12-3/TRBV12-4; d_gene: NA; abundance: many; j_gene: TRBJ2-3
CDR3aa: CSVMTGANEKLFF; CDR3nt: TGCAGCGTCATGACAGGGGCCAATGAAAAACTGTTTTTT; v_gene: TRBV29-1; d_gene: TRBD1; abundance: NA; j_gene: TRBJ1-4
CDR3aa: CASSPREGYNSPLHF; CDR3nt: TGTGCCAGCAGCCCCCGGGAGGGGTATAATTCACCCCTCCACTTT; v_gene: TRBV6-5; d_gene: NA; abundance: few; j_gene: TRBJ1-6
CDR3aa: CASSAQRGQLNTEAFF; CDR3nt: TGTGCCAGCAGTGCACAAAGGGGACAGTTGAACACTGAAGCTTTCTTT; v_gene: TRBV6-6; d_gene: TRBD1; abundance: NA; j_gene: TRBJ1-1
CDR3aa: CASSEWLAGGPSDTQYF; CDR3nt: TGCGCCAGCAGTGAGTGGCTAGCGGGGGGGCCGTCCGATACGCAGTATTTT; v_gene: TRBV10-1; d_gene: TRBD2; abundance: NA; j_gene: TRBJ2-3